These 12 T cell receptor beta chains were sequenced from one sample in a study of blood T cell repertoires in COVID-19. Generated by immunoSEQ multiplex PCR, the TCRdb table keeps only in-frame clones and is missing some. Of fewer than 40,000 clones in the sample, 85% to 90% were seen once. The sequenced material came from peripheral blood. Source of these receptors: a woman between 70 and 85 years old with active COVID-19.

The chain joins TRBV11-2 to TRBJ1-1; a weak D match, TRBD1 (6 bases). V lost 1 base, J lost 6 bases, and 15 bases lay in between. Germline V gene lookup returns CDR1 SGHAT and CDR2 FQNNGV. This CDR3 region has 15 residues. CDR3 in DNA: TGTGCCAGCAGCTTAGGAGGGGGTATGGACGCTGAAGCTTTCTTT. It translates to CASSLGGGMDAEAFF.

This chain joins TRBV2 and TRBJ1-5, with D possibly TRBD1 on 5 matching bases. This CDR3 is 16 amino acids long. Germline lookup yields CDR1 SNHLY and CDR2 FYNNEI. The V end was cut by 3 bases, the J end by 0 bases, with 12 bases between. The DNA of the CDR3 is TGTGCCAGCAGTGATTGGGGCATAGATAGCAATCAGCCCCAGCATTTT. Residues: CASSDWGIDSNQPQHF. Looking up the rest from reference TRBV2 and TRBJ1-5 gives the full variable domain: EPEVTQTPSHQVTQMGQEVILRCVPISNHLYFYWYRQILGQKVEFLVSFYNNEISEKSEIFDDQFSVERPDGSNFTLKIRSTKLEDSAMYFCASSDWGIDSNQPQHFGDGTRLSIL.

The rearrangement joins TRBV29-1 to TRBJ2-1; 14 bases match TRBD2. V was clipped by 0 bases and J by 3 bases; unmatched bases: 7. CDR1 and CDR2 (germline): SQVTM, ANQGSEA. The length of the CDR3 is 18 residues. The CDR3 DNA follows: TGCAGCGTTGAAGACCCCCGACTAGCGGGGGGGCTCTACAATGAGCAGTTCTTC. This codes for CSVEDPRLAGGLYNEQFF.

The chain has TRBV6-5 and TRBJ2-5; 10 bases map to TRBD2. The CDR3 runs 14 residues. Germline loops: CDR1 MNHEY, CDR2 SVGAGI. With 5 bases clipped from V and 4 bases from J, the junction kept 4 bases outside the gene matches. CDR3 amino acids: CASSQLAGVETQYF. In DNA form, the CDR3 reads TGTGCCAGCAGTCAGCTAGCGGGGGTAGAGACCCAGTACTTC.

This clone counts as medium-sized (0.01 to 0.1%). This sequence joins TRBV28 and TRBJ1-5, with a tentative D call TRBD1 (5 bases). The CDR3 is 16 amino acids. Per the germline V gene, CDR1 is MDHEN and CDR2 is SYDVKM. Trimming removed 4 bases from V and 1 base from J, with 14 bases in between. The chain's CDR3 is CASSSAGDLSNQPQHF. CDR3 DNA sequence: TGTGCCAGCAGTTCTGCGGGGGATTTGAGCAATCAGCCCCAGCATTTT.

The J gene is TRBJ1-2, the V gene TRBV5-4; 7 positions match TRBD1. V lost 0 bases and J lost 1; bases outside the gene matches: 6. The CDR3 covers 16 residues. Germline values: CDR1 SGHNT, CDR2 YYREEE (reference sequence). The CDR3 nucleotides are TGTGCCAGCAGCTTGGGTAGTCAGGGGGATAACTATGGCTACACCTTC. Translation: CASSLGSQGDNYGYTF.

The J gene is TRBJ1-1, the V gene TRBV7-9; 7 bases are a match to TRBD1. This CDR3 contains 14 residues. The junction had 8 bases not matched to a gene; V was cut back by 3 bases and J by 7 bases. Per germline, CDR1 SEHNR and CDR2 FQNEAQ (reference sequence). Written as DNA, the CDR3 is TGTGCCAGCAGCTTCCTGACAGGGAAAAGTGAAGCTTTCTTT. Its protein product is CASSFLTGKSEAFF.

CDR3 protein: CASSPLSAYEQYF. Written as DNA, the CDR3 is TGTGCCAGCTCACCACTGTCTGCCTACGAGCAGTACTTC. The chain is built from TRBV18 and TRBJ2-7; D not resolved. This CDR3 contains 13 residues. V gave up 1 base and J gave up 2 bases, with 6 bases separating them. The V gene's germline CDR1 is KGHSH and CDR2 LQKENI.

This clone was seen a handful of times. J is TRBJ2-1 and V is TRBV4-3, with D possibly being TRBD2 (7 bases). Germline V gives CDR1 LGHNA, CDR2 YSLEER. V was clipped by 1 base and J by 4 bases, with 14 bases between them. This CDR3 contains 16 residues. The CDR3 region is CASSQVIGGDYNEQFF. The CDR3 coding sequence is TGCGCCAGCAGCCAAGTGATAGGGGGGGATTACAATGAGCAGTTCTTC.

The chain combines TRBV28 with TRBJ2-1; D is possibly TRBD2 (6 bases). Germline CDR1 MDHEN, CDR2 SYDVKM. The CDR3 runs to 14 residues. V was cut by 7 bases and J by 2 bases, with 12 bases left in between. CDR3 nucleotides: TGTGCCAGCAAGGGGACTGGCCCCTACAATGAGCAGTTCTTC. It codes for CASKGTGPYNEQFF.

The chain uses TRBV19 and TRBJ2-7; D possibly corresponds to TRBD2 (6 bases). Trimming took off 5 bases at V and 3 bases at J, with 11 bases between the two ends. Germline V lookup: CDR1 LNHDA, CDR2 SQIVND (reference sequence). CDR3 size: 13 residues. The CDR3, as DNA: TGTGCCAGTAGTCCGGGGGTCCTCTACGAGCAGTACTTC. Protein sequence: CASSPGVLYEQYF.

V is TRBV6-5 and J is TRBJ2-2; 8 nucleotides line up with TRBD1. The CDR3 has 15 residues. The V and J ends lost 6 bases and 2 bases, in that order; junction bases with no gene match: 5. CDR1 is MNHEY and CDR2 is SVGAGI in the germline V gene. For the CDR3, the DNA is TGTGCCAGCAGCTACGGACAGGGAAACACCGGGGAGCTGTTTTTT. Protein sequence: CASSYGQGNTGELFF.